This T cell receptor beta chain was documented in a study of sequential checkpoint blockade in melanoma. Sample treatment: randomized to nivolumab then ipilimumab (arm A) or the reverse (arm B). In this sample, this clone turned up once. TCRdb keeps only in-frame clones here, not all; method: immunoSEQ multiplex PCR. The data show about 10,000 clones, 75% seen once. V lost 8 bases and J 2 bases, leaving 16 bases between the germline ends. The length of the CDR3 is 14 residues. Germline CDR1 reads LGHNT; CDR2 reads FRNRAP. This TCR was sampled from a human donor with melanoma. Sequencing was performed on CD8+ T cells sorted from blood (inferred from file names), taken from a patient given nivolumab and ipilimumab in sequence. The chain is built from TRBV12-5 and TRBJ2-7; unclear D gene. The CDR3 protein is CASKAGNLTYEQYF. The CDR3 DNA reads TGTGCTAGTAAAGCAGGAAACCTAACCTACGAGCAGTACTTC. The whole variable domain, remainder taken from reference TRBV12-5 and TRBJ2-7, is DARVTQTPRHKVTEMGQEVTMRCQPILGHNTVFWYRQTMMQGLELLAYFRNRAPLDDSGMPKDRFSAEMPDATLATLKIQPSEPRDSAVYFCASKAGNLTYEQYFGPGTRLTVT.